These 30 T cell receptor beta chains were all obtained from the same sample, sequenced in a study of T cells expressing NK-cell markers. TCRdb re-called the 5' RACE reads and catalogs CDR3 proteins one per entry, DNA excluded. The listing contains about 160,000 distinct CDR3 sequences. Sequenced: blood T cells: a sorted CD56 or NKG2C T cell subset, CD4+ or CD8+ T cells, or bulk PBMC T cells (not recorded which). The source of these receptors is a woman aged 18-69 years in good health.

The chain is built from TRBV20-1 and TRBJ2-1; TCRdb designates TRBD1, a call that cannot be tested without DNA. The CDR3 totals 14 residues. Per the germline V gene, CDR1 is DFQATT and CDR2 is SNEGSKA (reference sequence). The CDR3 is CSGTPGGTYNEQFF.

This rearrangement joins TRBV12-3 or TRBV12-4 to TRBJ2-3; the D call of TRBD2 rests on TCRdb alone, since no DNA is present to check it. The CDR3 has 13 amino acids. CDR3: CASSTPPSSPQYF.

The V gene is TRBV29-1, the J gene TRBJ2-1; the D gene TCRdb calls, TRBD2, cannot be checked with no DNA. Germline V gene sequence: CDR1 SQVTM, CDR2 ANQGSEA. The CDR3 has 14 residues. This chain's CDR3 is CSVERLAGGNEQFF.

The V gene is TRBV7-9, the J gene TRBJ2-1; TCRdb's D call, TRBD2, is unchecked because there is no DNA. The CDR3 loop spans 15 amino acids. CDR1 and CDR2 from the germline V gene are SEHNR and FQNEAQ (reference sequence). Here the CDR3 reads CASSLPSGSTAEQFF. The whole variable domain, remainder taken from reference TRBV7-9 and TRBJ2-1, is DTGVSQNPRHKITKRGQNVTFRCDPISEHNRLYWYRQTLGQGPEFLTYFQNEAQLEKSRLLSDRFSAERPKGSFSTLEIQRTEQGDSAMYLCASSLPSGSTAEQFFGPGTRLTVL.

The V call is TRBV7-2, the J call TRBJ1-5; TCRdb lists TRBD1, though no DNA is available to test this call. This CDR3 comprises 15 residues. Germline-derived CDR1 and CDR2 are SGHTA and FQGNSA. CDR3 sequence reads: CASSLDRGDNQPQHF.

The CDR3: CASSYLAGGPYNEQFF. The rearrangement uses TRBV2 and TRBJ2-1; TCRdb outputs TRBD2, but without DNA this stays unchecked. The CDR3 is 16 amino acids. Germline V gene data show CDR1 as SNHLY and CDR2 as FYNNEI.

The chain recombines TRBV10-2 with TRBJ2-7; without DNA, the TCRdb call of TRBD2 cannot be checked. The CDR3 loop spans 12 amino acids. Germline V gives CDR1 WSHSY, CDR2 SAAADI. The CDR3 here is CASSLRENEQYF.

The chain couples TRBV12-3 or TRBV12-4 to TRBJ1-2; TCRdb's assignment of TRBD1 cannot be checked, as there is no DNA. The CDR3 sequence is 14 residues long. CDR3 loop: CASSLKAGVYGYTF.

The J gene is TRBJ1-4, the V gene TRBV6-1; TCRdb returns TRBD1, unconfirmable since there is no DNA. This CDR3 is 15 amino acids long. Germline CDR1 MNHNS, CDR2 SASEGT. CDR3 loop: CASSIAGMGYEKLFF.

The chain combines TRBV3-1 with TRBJ1-5. The germline V gene has CDR1 LGHDT and CDR2 YNNKEL (reference sequence). The CDR3 sequence is 13 residues long. The CDR3 loop reads CASSQFFNQPQHF.

V gene TRBV7-2 combines with J gene TRBJ2-7; TCRdb proposes TRBD2, but this gene call is untestable without DNA. The CDR3 is made up of 15 amino acids. CDR1 SGHTA and CDR2 FQGNSA come from the germline V gene. The CDR3 loop is CASSSDTLGRYEQYF. The full variable domain, its missing parts supplied by reference TRBV7-2 and TRBJ2-7, is GAGVSQSPSNKVTEKGKDVELRCDPISGHTALYWYRQSLGQGLEFLIYFQGNSAPDKSGLPSDRFSAERTGGSVSTLTIQRTQQEDSAVYLCASSSDTLGRYEQYFGPGTRLTVT.

The chain links TRBV6-1 to TRBJ1-6; TCRdb proposes TRBD1, but this gene call is untestable without DNA. The CDR3 spans 14 residues. CDR1 is MNHNS and CDR2 is SASEGT in the germline V gene. CDR3 in amino acids: CASIDRGYNSPLHF.

This chain's CDR3 is CSGLLRPSYNEQFF. The V and J genes are TRBV29-1 and TRBJ2-1; TCRdb indicates TRBD1, and absent DNA this call remains unverified. CDR3 length: 14 amino acids. Germline CDR1 is SQVTM and CDR2 is ANQGSEA.

The gene calls are TRBV20-1 and TRBJ1-4. The CDR3 spans 13 residues. Germline lookup yields CDR1 DFQATT and CDR2 SNEGSKA (reference sequence). The CDR3 reads CSAAGTTNEKLFF.

The chain uses TRBV27 and TRBJ2-1; the D call from TCRdb, TRBD1, cannot be confirmed without DNA. The length of the CDR3 is 13 residues. Germline CDR1 is MNHEY and CDR2 is SMNVEV (reference sequence). The CDR3: CASSLLRGRSQFF.

This CDR3 is CSARNKAGSWRNTEAFF. The V and J genes are TRBV20-1 and TRBJ1-1. This CDR3 comprises 17 residues. Per the germline V gene, CDR1 is DFQATT and CDR2 is SNEGSKA (reference sequence).

This rearrangement joins TRBV7-3 to TRBJ2-2; no DNA is available, so the TRBD1 call from TCRdb remains unchecked. Per germline, CDR1 SGHTA and CDR2 FQGTGA. The CDR3 extends over 14 amino acids. The CDR3 sequence is CASGGGSNTGELFF.

CDR3 sequence: CSAATGSGYGYTF. The chain recombines TRBV29-1 with TRBJ1-2; the D call of TRBD1 rests on TCRdb alone, since no DNA is present to check it. The CDR3 runs to 13 residues. CDR1 is SQVTM, CDR2 ANQGSEA, per germline.

The chain carries TRBV5-1 and TRBJ1-5; the TCRdb D gene call, TRBD1, has no DNA to confirm it. CDR1 is SGHRS and CDR2 is YFSETQ in the germline V gene. This CDR3 contains 14 residues. CDR3 protein: CASSTGEHNQPQHF.

The rearrangement joins TRBV9 to TRBJ2-3. Germline V gene sequence: CDR1 SGDLS, CDR2 YYNGEE. The CDR3 has 15 amino acids. The CDR3 loop is CASSVDTGDTDTQYF.

This chain connects TRBV7-8 to TRBJ2-4; TCRdb's D call of TRBD2 is untestable without DNA. The CDR3 is made up of 19 amino acids. Germline CDR1 reads SGHVS; CDR2 reads FQNEAQ. CDR3 sequence reads: CASSLNLAGGMAAKNIQYF.

The chain recombines TRBV28 with TRBJ2-3; TCRdb outputs TRBD1, but without DNA this stays unchecked. Germline values: CDR1 MDHEN, CDR2 SYDVKM. The CDR3 is 12 amino acids. The CDR3 is CASSLRGRTQYF.

The chain recombines TRBV6-1 with TRBJ2-2; as DNA is missing, the TRBD1 call by TCRdb cannot be tested. The CDR3 runs to 14 residues. Germline CDR1 reads MNHNS; CDR2 reads SASEGT. Here the CDR3 reads CASRADRGAGELFF.

This rearrangement joins TRBV12-3 or TRBV12-4 to TRBJ2-7; absent DNA, TCRdb's TRBD2 call cannot be checked. This CDR3 contains 14 residues. The CDR3: CASSFRTTAYEQYF.

The chain is built from TRBV7-3 and TRBJ1-3. This CDR3 is built from 16 residues. CDR1 and CDR2 (germline): SGHTA, FQGTGA. CDR3 amino acids: CASSLGGIVSGNTIYF.

The V gene is TRBV29-1, the J gene TRBJ2-7; TCRdb outputs TRBD1, but without DNA this stays unchecked. Germline V gives CDR1 SQVTM, CDR2 ANQGSEA. This CDR3 spans 12 amino acids. The chain's CDR3 is CSAADRVREQYF.

The gene calls are TRBV24-1 and TRBJ2-3; TCRdb indicates TRBD2, and absent DNA this call remains unverified. CDR3 length: 14 residues. Per germline, CDR1 KGHDR and CDR2 SFDVKD. CDR3 residues: CATSDPGLVTTQYF.

The chain links TRBV2 to TRBJ1-1. This CDR3 has 13 residues. Germline lookup yields CDR1 SNHLY and CDR2 FYNNEI. CDR3 sequence: CASPVFRSTEAFF.

The chain combines TRBV12-5 with TRBJ2-5; TCRdb's D gene call, TRBD1, goes unchecked for lack of DNA. Germline V gene lookup returns CDR1 LGHNT and CDR2 FRNRAP. The CDR3 contains 13 residues. This CDR3 reads CASGLSRGETQYF.

This chain joins TRBV5-1 and TRBJ2-6. The CDR3 has 14 amino acids. The germline CDR1 and CDR2 sequences are SGHRS and YFSETQ. The CDR3 region is CASSLGSGANVLTF.